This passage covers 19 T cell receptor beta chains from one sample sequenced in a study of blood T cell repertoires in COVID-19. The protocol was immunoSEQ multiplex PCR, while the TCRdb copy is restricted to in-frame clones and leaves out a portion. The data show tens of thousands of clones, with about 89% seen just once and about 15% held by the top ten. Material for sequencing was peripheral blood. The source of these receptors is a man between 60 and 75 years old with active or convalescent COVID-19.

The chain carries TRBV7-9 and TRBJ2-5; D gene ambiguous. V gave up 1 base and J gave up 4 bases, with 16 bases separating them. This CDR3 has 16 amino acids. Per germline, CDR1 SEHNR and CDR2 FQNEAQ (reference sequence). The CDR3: CASSLGMPSSRETQYF. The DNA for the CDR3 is TGTGCCAGCAGCTTAGGAATGCCTAGTAGTCGAGAGACCCAGTACTTC.

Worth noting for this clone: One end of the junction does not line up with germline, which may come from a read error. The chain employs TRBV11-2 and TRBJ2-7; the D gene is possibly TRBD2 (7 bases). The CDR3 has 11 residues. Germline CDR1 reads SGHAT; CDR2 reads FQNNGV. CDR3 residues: CASSWGGDIDF. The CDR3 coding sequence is TGTGCCAGCAGCTGGGGAGGGGACATAGACTTC.

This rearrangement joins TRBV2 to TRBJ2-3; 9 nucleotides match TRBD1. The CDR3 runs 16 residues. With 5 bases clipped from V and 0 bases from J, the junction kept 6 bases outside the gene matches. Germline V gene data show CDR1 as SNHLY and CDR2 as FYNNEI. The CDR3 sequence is CASSSYGTGSTDTQYF. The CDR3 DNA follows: TGTGCCAGCAGTTCCTACGGGACAGGGAGCACAGATACGCAGTATTTT. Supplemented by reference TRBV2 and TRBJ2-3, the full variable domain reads EPEVTQTPSHQVTQMGQEVILRCVPISNHLYFYWYRQILGQKVEFLVSFYNNEISEKSEIFDDQFSVERPDGSNFTLKIRSTKLEDSAMYFCASSSYGTGSTDTQYFGPGTRLTVL.

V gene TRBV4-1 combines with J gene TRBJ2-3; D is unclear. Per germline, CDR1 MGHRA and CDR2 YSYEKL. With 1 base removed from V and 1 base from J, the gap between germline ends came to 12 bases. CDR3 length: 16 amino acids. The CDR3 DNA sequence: TGCGCCAGCAGCCAAGCCGTCAATGCAGGCACAGATACGCAGTATTTT. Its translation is CASSQAVNAGTDTQYF.

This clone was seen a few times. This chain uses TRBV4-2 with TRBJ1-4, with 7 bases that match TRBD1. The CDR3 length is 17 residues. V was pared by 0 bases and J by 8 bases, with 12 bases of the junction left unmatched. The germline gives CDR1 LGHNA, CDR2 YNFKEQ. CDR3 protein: CASSQDYGTEGREKLFF. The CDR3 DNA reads TGTGCCAGCAGCCAAGATTACGGGACAGAGGGACGGGAAAAACTGTTTTTT.

The DNA of the CDR3 is TGTGCCTGGAGTGTACTTGGTGGACAGGTCACCTACGAGCAGTACTTC. Its protein product is CAWSVLGGQVTYEQYF. The chain carries TRBV30 and TRBJ2-7, with 7 bases fitting TRBD1. This CDR3 region has 16 residues. In germline, CDR1 is GTSNPN, CDR2 SVGIG (reference sequence). V lost 0 bases, J lost 2 bases, and 10 bases stayed unmatched.

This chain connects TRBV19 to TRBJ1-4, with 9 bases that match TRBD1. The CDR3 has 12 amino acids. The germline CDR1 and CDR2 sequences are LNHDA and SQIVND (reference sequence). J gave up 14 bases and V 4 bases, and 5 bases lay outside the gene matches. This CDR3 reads CASSTGTGHLFF. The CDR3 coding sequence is TGTGCCAGTAGTACCGGGACAGGGCACCTGTTTTTT.

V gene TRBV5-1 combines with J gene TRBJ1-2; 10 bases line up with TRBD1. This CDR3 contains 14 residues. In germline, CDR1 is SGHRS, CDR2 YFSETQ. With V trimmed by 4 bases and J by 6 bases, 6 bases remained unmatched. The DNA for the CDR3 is TGCGCCAGCAGCATACAGACAGGGGGCAATGGCTACACCTTC. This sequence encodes CASSIQTGGNGYTF.

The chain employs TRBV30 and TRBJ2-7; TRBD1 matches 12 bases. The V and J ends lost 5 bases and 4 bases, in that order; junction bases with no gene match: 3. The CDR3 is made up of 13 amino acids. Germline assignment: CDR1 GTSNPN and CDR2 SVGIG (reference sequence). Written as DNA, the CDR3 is TGTGCCTGGGGGACAGGGGGCACGTACGAGCAGTACTTC. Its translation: CAWGTGGTYEQYF. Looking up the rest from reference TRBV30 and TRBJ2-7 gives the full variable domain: SQTIHQWPATLVQPVGSPLSLECTVEGTSNPNLYWYRQAAGRGLQLLFYSVGIGQISSEVPQNLSASRPQDRQFILSSKKLLLSDSGFYLCAWGTGGTYEQYFGPGTRLTVT.

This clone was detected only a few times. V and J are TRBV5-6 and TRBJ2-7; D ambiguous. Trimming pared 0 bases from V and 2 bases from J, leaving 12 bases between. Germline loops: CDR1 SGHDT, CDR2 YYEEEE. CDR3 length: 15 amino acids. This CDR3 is CASSLVVANTYEQYF. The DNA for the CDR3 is TGTGCCAGCAGCTTGGTGGTGGCAAATACCTACGAGCAGTACTTC.

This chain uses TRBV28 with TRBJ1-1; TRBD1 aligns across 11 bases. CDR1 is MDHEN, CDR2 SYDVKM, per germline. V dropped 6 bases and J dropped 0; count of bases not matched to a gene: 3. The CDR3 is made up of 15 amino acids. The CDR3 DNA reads TGTGCCAGCAGAGGGACAGGGGGAATGAACACTGAAGCTTTCTTT. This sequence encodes CASRGTGGMNTEAFF.

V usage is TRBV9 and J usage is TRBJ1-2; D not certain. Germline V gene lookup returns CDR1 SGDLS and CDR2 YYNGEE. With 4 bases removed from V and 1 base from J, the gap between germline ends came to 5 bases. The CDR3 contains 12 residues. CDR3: CASSQNNYGYTF. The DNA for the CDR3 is TGTGCCAGCAGCCAGAATAACTATGGCTACACCTTC.

CDR3 amino acids: CASHAQHGLDIHEQYF. CDR3 coding DNA: TGCGCCAGCCATGCCCAGCACGGACTAGATATTCACGAGCAGTACTTC. The chain has TRBV10-2 and TRBJ2-7; 7 bases line up with TRBD2. Trimming cost V 8 bases and J 5 bases; bases outside gene matches: 18. There are 16 residues in the CDR3. Per the germline V gene, CDR1 is WSHSY and CDR2 is SAAADI.

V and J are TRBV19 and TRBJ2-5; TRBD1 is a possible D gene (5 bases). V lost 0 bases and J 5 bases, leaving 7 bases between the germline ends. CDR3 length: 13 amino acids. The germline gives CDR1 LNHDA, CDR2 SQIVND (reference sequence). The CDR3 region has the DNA TGTGCCAGTAGTATAGACAGGGTGGAGACCCAGTACTTC. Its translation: CASSIDRVETQYF.

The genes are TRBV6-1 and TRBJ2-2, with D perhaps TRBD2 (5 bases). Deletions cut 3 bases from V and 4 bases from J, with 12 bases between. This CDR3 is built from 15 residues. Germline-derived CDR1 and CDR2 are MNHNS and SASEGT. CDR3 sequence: CASSETIAGTGELFF. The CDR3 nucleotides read TGTGCCAGCAGTGAGACAATCGCGGGCACCGGGGAGCTGTTTTTT.

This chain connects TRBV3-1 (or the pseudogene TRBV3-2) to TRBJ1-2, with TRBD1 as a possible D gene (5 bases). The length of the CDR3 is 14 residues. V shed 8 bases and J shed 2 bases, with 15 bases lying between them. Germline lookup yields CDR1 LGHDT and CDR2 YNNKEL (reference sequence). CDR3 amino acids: CASAPREGNYGYTF. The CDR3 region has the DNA TGTGCCAGCGCCCCGAGGGAGGGGAACTATGGCTACACCTTC.

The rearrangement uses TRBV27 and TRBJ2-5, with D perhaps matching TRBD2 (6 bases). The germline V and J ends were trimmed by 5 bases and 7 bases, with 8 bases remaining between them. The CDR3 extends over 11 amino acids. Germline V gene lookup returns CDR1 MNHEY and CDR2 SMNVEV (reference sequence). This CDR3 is CASSPGGTQYF. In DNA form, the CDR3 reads TGTGCCAGCAGTCCCGGGGGGACCCAGTACTTC.

In DNA, the CDR3 is TGTGCCAGCTCACCTAACAAGGGGGAGGGCTACACCTTC. The encoded protein is CASSPNKGEGYTF. This chain joins TRBV18 and TRBJ1-2; perhaps TRBD1 as D (6 bases). This CDR3 region has 13 residues. Trimming shortened V by 3 bases and J by 8 bases, and 13 bases separated the two germline ends. CDR1 and CDR2 from the germline V gene are KGHSH and LQKENI. Based on the CDR3 plus reference TRBV18 and TRBJ1-2, the full variable domain is NAGVMQNPRHLVRRRGQEARLRCSPMKGHSHVYWYRQLPEEGLKFMVYLQKENIIDESGMPKERFSAEFPKEGPSILRIQQVVRGDSAAYFCASSPNKGEGYTFGSGTRLTVV.

CDR3 amino acids: CASSQLPPGRGGSDTQYF. The CDR3 region has the DNA TGTGCCAGCAGCCAACTCCCCCCCGGGCGGGGCGGTTCAGATACGCAGTATTTT. The V gene is TRBV7-2, the J gene TRBJ2-3; perhaps TRBD2 as D (6 bases). Germline values: CDR1 SGHTA, CDR2 FQGNSA. The CDR3 length is 18 residues. V was trimmed by 5 bases and J by 4 bases, leaving 25 bases between them.